This T cell receptor (beta chain) was obtained from a study of cytomegalovirus exposure and HLA in healthy donors. PCR used 60 Vbeta primers and 13 Jbeta primers. The protocol was immunoSEQ multiplex PCR, while the TCRdb copy is restricted to in-frame clones and leaves out a portion. The sample lists 130,000 or so clones; roughly 71% were seen once. The ends lost 4 bases at V and 4 bases at J; junction bases unmatched: 7. The CDR3 totals 15 residues. In germline, CDR1 is SGHAT, CDR2 FQNNGV. Findings of the study overall: A prior analysis recorded that most TCR beta V segments were productive about 87% or about 30% of the time. When a later analysis compared HLA-associated TCR beta chains with equally common others, the HLA-associated chains turned out to be more clonally expanded and to have lower generation probabilities. The study reported that TCR beta sequences accurately predicted HLA-A and HLA-B alleles in most subjects. Analysis was carried out at a later point, and it linked a missense DCLRE1C variant to TCR beta V- and J-gene trimming.

Remarks on this clone: Its antigen is currently unknown.

This receptor was obtained from a woman in her 40s in good health and CMV-seronegative. The sample taken for sequencing was PBMCs. The genes are TRBV11-2 and TRBJ2-5, with 9 bases aligning to TRBD2. The CDR3 nucleotides are TGTGCCAGCAGCTCTGGACTTAGCGGGGGAGAGACCCAGTACTTC. Protein sequence: CASSSGLSGGETQYF.